The 32 T cell receptor beta chains in this list originate from one sample, sequenced in a study of T cell responses to AZD1222 COVID-19 vaccine. Clones were sequenced by immunoSEQ multiplex PCR, and TCRdb holds only the in-frame ones, with some missing. The sample consists of tens of thousands of clones, about nine tenths of them appearing once. The starting material was peripheral blood, obtained on day 0 of MenACWY control vaccination. The receptors were gathered from an adult in good health.

This rearrangement joins TRBV7-8 to TRBJ1-5; D unresolved. Looked up from germline, CDR1 is SGHVS and CDR2 is FQNEAQ. Deletions cut 5 bases from V and 4 bases from J, with 18 bases between. The CDR3 runs to 16 residues. CDR3 DNA: TGTGCCAGCAGCGTACTCGGTGTAGCTAGTAATCAGCCCCAGCATTTT. It codes for CASSVLGVASNQPQHF.

V gene TRBV3-1 (or the pseudogene TRBV3-2) combines with J gene TRBJ1-2; D is ambiguous. V was pared by 3 bases and J by 6 bases, with 8 bases between. CDR3 length: 12 residues. CDR1 and CDR2 (germline): LGHDT, YNNKEL (reference sequence). The chain's CDR3 is CASSHYGDGYTF. Written as DNA, the CDR3 is TGTGCCAGCAGCCATTATGGAGATGGCTACACCTTC.

Here the CDR3 reads CASSPERDTEAFF. The DNA of the CDR3 is TGTGCCAGCAGTCCCGAGCGGGACACTGAAGCTTTCTTT. J is TRBJ1-1 and V is TRBV2, with D uncertain. Germline V lookup: CDR1 SNHLY, CDR2 FYNNEI. Trimming stripped 5 bases from V and 3 bases from J, with 10 bases between. CDR3 length: 13 residues.

The chain couples TRBV7-2 to TRBJ2-5; TRBD1 matches at 10 bases. The CDR3 consists of 15 residues. The V gene end was trimmed by 3 bases and the J gene end by 4 bases; junction bases not matched to a gene: 5. Germline assignment: CDR1 SGHTA and CDR2 FQGNSA. The CDR3 sequence: CASSFTGQGTETQYF. CDR3 DNA: TGTGCCAGCAGCTTCACGGGACAGGGGACAGAGACCCAGTACTTC.

This rearrangement joins TRBV11-2 to TRBJ1-2; TRBD1 might be the D (5 bases). The CDR3 spans 12 residues. CDR1 and CDR2 (germline): SGHAT, FQNNGV. Trimming left V 7 bases short and J 9 bases short, with 15 bases between. The chain's CDR3 is CASTGSLFSYTF. The CDR3, as DNA: TGTGCCAGCACAGGGTCCCTATTTAGCTACACCTTC.

The genes are TRBV27 and TRBJ1-2, with D possibly being TRBD1 (6 bases). CDR1 MNHEY and CDR2 SMNVEV come from the germline V gene (reference sequence). V was trimmed by 5 bases and J by 8 bases, leaving 21 bases between them. The CDR3 has 15 residues. In nucleotides, the CDR3 is TGTGCCAGCAGTCCGATCATTGGAGGGGGAGTAGGCTACACCTTC. As protein: CASSPIIGGGVGYTF.

The J gene is TRBJ1-5, the V gene TRBV18; 7 nucleotides match TRBD1. CDR3 length equals 16 residues. V lost 4 bases and J lost 0; bases outside the gene matches: 6. Germline lookup yields CDR1 KGHSH and CDR2 LQKENI. The CDR3 protein is CASSLTGTVSNQPQHF. CDR3 in DNA: TGTGCCAGCTCACTGACCGGGACAGTTAGCAATCAGCCCCAGCATTTT.

In its sample, this clone was seen once. The chain carries TRBV5-6 and TRBJ1-1, with TRBD1 matching 9 bases. There are 14 residues in the CDR3. Unmatched junction bases numbered 2, after V lost 4 bases and J lost 1 base. Per the germline V gene, CDR1 is SGHDT and CDR2 is YYEEEE. The CDR3 loop reads CASSKGQGNTEAFF. The DNA of the CDR3 is TGTGCCAGCAGCAAGGGACAGGGGAACACTGAAGCTTTCTTT.

This chain joins TRBV6-5 and TRBJ2-1; TRBD2 might be the D (7 bases). CDR3 length: 14 residues. The germline V gene encodes CDR1 MNHEY and CDR2 SVGAGI. V lost 7 bases, J lost 0 bases, and 10 bases lay in between. The CDR3 region is CASKGGSSYNEQFF. Written as DNA, the CDR3 is TGTGCCAGCAAGGGGGGGAGCTCCTACAATGAGCAGTTCTTC.

The chain recombines TRBV5-6 with TRBJ1-6; perhaps TRBD1 as D (5 bases). The CDR3 is 15 residues long. Germline V lookup: CDR1 SGHDT, CDR2 YYEEEE. V shed 2 bases and J shed 8 bases, with 14 bases lying between them. CDR3 protein: CASSLSLWGDSPLHF. CDR3 sequence (DNA): TGTGCCAGCAGCTTAAGTCTGTGGGGGGATTCACCCCTCCACTTT.

This clone was recorded only once. The chain joins TRBV11-3 to TRBJ2-3; 9 nucleotides match TRBD2. V gave up 2 bases and J gave up 4 bases; unmatched junction bases: 4. CDR3 size: 15 residues. Germline assignment: CDR1 SGHNT and CDR2 YENEEA. DNA for the CDR3: TGTGCCAGCAGCTTACCCGGCGGGGGGGCAGATACGCAGTATTTT. Its protein is CASSLPGGGADTQYF.

The J gene is TRBJ1-6, the V gene TRBV10-3; 9 bases agree with TRBD1. CDR1 and CDR2 (germline): ENHRY, SYGVKD. V gave up 9 bases and J gave up 0 bases; unmatched junction bases: 12. This CDR3 contains 18 residues. CDR3 in DNA: TGTGCCATTGGAACAGGGGGCGTAAGTGGCTCCTATAATTCACCCCTCCACTTT. Its protein is CAIGTGGVSGSYNSPLHF.

This clone was observed a few times. This chain connects TRBV7-8 to TRBJ2-1; no definite D call. This CDR3 is built from 14 residues. Germline loops: CDR1 SGHVS, CDR2 FQNEAQ. V lost 1 base, J lost 5 bases, and 9 bases lay in between. In nucleotides, the CDR3 is TGTGCCAGCAGCTTAGGTCTAGTCAACAATGAGCAGTTCTTC. The encoded protein is CASSLGLVNNEQFF.

A few counts support this clone. The V call is TRBV27, the J call TRBJ2-7, with 9 bases lining up with TRBD1. The V gene's germline CDR1 is MNHEY and CDR2 SMNVEV (reference sequence). The CDR3 extends over 15 amino acids. V lost 5 bases and J lost 4; bases outside the gene matches: 9. For the CDR3, the DNA is TGTGCCAGCAGTGGGGGGACAGGGAATATGTACGAGCAGTACTTC. Translation: CASSGGTGNMYEQYF.

J is TRBJ2-5 and V is TRBV12-3 or TRBV12-4, with TRBD1 as a possible D gene (5 bases). The CDR3 totals 11 residues. V dropped 6 bases and J dropped 5 bases, with 7 bases sitting between them. The DNA for the CDR3 is TGTGCCAGCAGATACAGGGAGACCCAGTACTTC. Its translation is CASRYRETQYF.

This sequence joins TRBV14 and TRBJ1-2; no firm D call. The CDR3 runs 12 residues. Per the germline V gene, CDR1 is SGHDN and CDR2 is FVKESK. Trimming cost V 0 bases and J 5 bases, with 4 bases left between them. CDR3 sequence (DNA): TGTGCCAGCAGCCAAGAGAGTTATGGCTACACCTTC. It translates to CASSQESYGYTF. The whole variable domain, filled in from reference TRBV14 and TRBJ1-2, reads EAGVTQFPSHSVIEKGQTVTLRCDPISGHDNLYWYRRVMGKEIKFLLHFVKESKQDESGMPNNRFLAERTGGTYSTLKVQPAELEDSGVYFCASSQESYGYTFGSGTRLTVV.

This clone has just a few counts. This sequence joins TRBV27 and TRBJ2-7, with a possible D match to TRBD1 (5 bases). The V gene's germline CDR1 is MNHEY and CDR2 SMNVEV (reference sequence). The CDR3 runs to 12 residues. The V end was cut by 2 bases, the J end by 6 bases, with 8 bases between. The CDR3 coding sequence is TGTGCCAGCAGTTTAATAGGGGTCGAGCAGTACTTC. It encodes CASSLIGVEQYF.

The rearrangement uses TRBV11-1 and TRBJ1-2; TRBD1 agrees at 9 bases. V was pared by 5 bases and J by 6 bases, with 4 bases of the junction left unmatched. The CDR3 has 13 residues. Germline V gene sequence: CDR1 SGHAT, CDR2 FQDESV (reference sequence). CDR3 in DNA: TGTGCCAGCAGCCTCCGGGACAGGGATGGCTACACCTTC. It is translated as CASSLRDRDGYTF.

This clone was detected only once. V and J are TRBV21-1 and TRBJ2-7. TRBV21-1 is labeled a pseudogene. This CDR3 has 13 amino acids. CDR3 sequence reads: CASTRGVSYEQYF. The CDR3 region has the DNA TGTGCCAGCACCCGAGGGGTCTCCTACGAGCAGTACTTC.

The chain joins TRBV19 to TRBJ1-5, with D uncertain. V was shortened by 5 bases and J by 6 bases, with 11 bases between the two germline ends. CDR1 is LNHDA and CDR2 is SQIVND in the germline V gene (reference sequence). This CDR3 has 13 amino acids. The CDR3 region is CASSLAARQPQHF. CDR3 sequence (DNA): TGTGCCAGTAGTCTTGCTGCTCGTCAGCCCCAGCATTTT. The whole variable domain, remainder taken from reference TRBV19 and TRBJ1-5, is DGGITQSPKYLFRKEGQNVTLSCEQNLNHDAMYWYRQDPGQGLRLIYYSQIVNDFQKGDIAEGYSVSREKKESFPLTVTSAQKNPTAFYLCASSLAARQPQHFGDGTRLSIL.

The chain has TRBV4-2 and TRBJ1-1; D call uncertain. CDR1 is LGHNA and CDR2 is YNFKEQ in the germline V gene. V was cut by 1 base and J by 1 base, with 4 bases left in between. The CDR3 is 13 amino acids. This chain's CDR3 is CASSQAANTEAFF. The CDR3 bases are TGTGCCAGCAGCCAAGCTGCGAACACTGAAGCTTTCTTT.

V is TRBV7-2 and J is TRBJ1-3, with 10 positions matching TRBD1. Germline CDR1 reads SGHTA; CDR2 reads FQGNSA. Trimming removed 1 base from V and 1 base from J; junction bases left unmatched: 4. The CDR3 runs 17 residues. Here the CDR3 reads CASSLVSGQGSGNTIYF. In DNA, the CDR3 is TGTGCCAGCAGCTTAGTCTCGGGACAGGGGTCTGGAAACACCATATATTTT.

The rearrangement uses TRBV11-2 and TRBJ1-6; tentative D call: TRBD1 (6 bases). The germline V gene encodes CDR1 SGHAT and CDR2 FQNNGV. The CDR3 sequence is 19 residues long. The ends were cut back, 4 bases at V and 0 bases at J, with 19 bases in the middle. In DNA, the CDR3 is TGTGCCAGCAGCTCCCCCAAAGGCAGGGGTCCCTCCTATAATTCACCCCTCCACTTT. It translates to CASSSPKGRGPSYNSPLHF.

This chain joins TRBV19 and TRBJ1-2, with D uncertain. The ends were cut back, 6 bases at V and 5 bases at J, with 10 bases in the middle. Germline V lookup: CDR1 LNHDA, CDR2 SQIVND (reference sequence). The CDR3 sequence is 12 residues long. As DNA, the CDR3 is TGTGCCAGTAGAGTTCCGGGATATGGCTACACCTTC. It yields the protein CASRVPGYGYTF.

V and J are TRBV5-1 and TRBJ2-7, with TRBD2 matching 7 bases. Germline loops: CDR1 SGHRS, CDR2 YFSETQ. J lost 2 bases, V lost 7 bases, and 12 bases had no gene match. The CDR3 extends over 15 amino acids. CDR3 residues: CASCELWGGTYEQYF. CDR3 DNA: TGCGCCAGCTGCGAGCTATGGGGGGGGACCTACGAGCAGTACTTC.

This clone was recorded only once. The chain carries TRBV7-9 and TRBJ2-3; TRBD1 is a possible D gene (5 bases). The V end was cut by 0 bases, the J end by 3 bases, with 13 bases between. There are 16 residues in the CDR3. Per germline, CDR1 SEHNR and CDR2 FQNEAQ (reference sequence). The CDR3 DNA reads TGTGCCAGCAGCTTAGCCCAGGGTCGGACAACAGATACGCAGTATTTT. Its translation is CASSLAQGRTTDTQYF.

The chain is built from TRBV23-1 and TRBJ1-1; no clear D gene. TRBV23-1 is assigned to the ORF class and has an uncertain function. The V end was cut by 6 bases, the J end by 1 base, with 12 bases between. CDR3 size: 14 residues. The CDR3, as DNA: TGCGCCAGCAGCCGCCTGACCGAGAACACTGAAGCTTTCTTT. This encodes CASSRLTENTEAFF.

The V gene is TRBV5-4, the J gene TRBJ1-4, with a tentative D call TRBD1 (5 bases). CDR1 and CDR2 from the germline V gene are SGHNT and YYREEE (reference sequence). The germline V and J ends were trimmed by 0 bases and 2 bases, with 8 bases remaining between them. The CDR3 is 15 amino acids. Here the CDR3 DNA reads TGTGCCAGCAGCTTGGTGGGGGGGACTAATGAAAAACTGTTTTTT. It translates to CASSLVGGTNEKLFF.

This chain uses TRBV6-5 with TRBJ2-1; 8 bases are a match to TRBD2. This CDR3 is built from 14 residues. Germline V gene data show CDR1 as MNHEY and CDR2 as SVGAGI. The ends lost 2 bases at V and 7 bases at J; junction bases unmatched: 4. The CDR3 bases are TGTGCCAGCAGTTACACGGGGGGGCCAAATGAGCAGTTCTTC. It translates to CASSYTGGPNEQFF.

This chain connects TRBV5-1 to TRBJ2-3; 9 bases are a match to TRBD2. Germline V gives CDR1 SGHRS, CDR2 YFSETQ. V gave up 4 bases and J gave up 4 bases; unmatched junction bases: 7. This CDR3 has 15 amino acids. The CDR3 DNA is TGCGCCAGCAGCGGGGGACTAGCTAGCGCAGATACGCAGTATTTT. Protein sequence: CASSGGLASADTQYF.

CDR3 protein: CASSLGGGSGSPLHF. For the CDR3, the DNA is TGTGCCAGCAGCTTAGGCGGAGGGTCGGGTTCACCCCTCCACTTT. The chain employs TRBV11-2 and TRBJ1-6; D remains ambiguous. In germline, CDR1 is SGHAT, CDR2 FQNNGV. V dropped 1 base and J dropped 9 bases, with 13 bases sitting between them. The CDR3 is 15 amino acids.

Concerning this clone itself: Other nucleotide sequences from this sample produce the same CDR3. J is TRBJ2-7 and V is TRBV4-1; TRBD1 might be the D (6 bases). The CDR3 runs 15 residues. V lost 1 base and J lost 2, with 12 bases in between. Germline V gene lookup returns CDR1 MGHRA and CDR2 YSYEKL. CDR3 amino acids: CASSQGLAGAYEQYF. The CDR3 DNA sequence: TGCGCCAGCAGCCAAGGACTCGCAGGGGCCTACGAGCAGTACTTC.